Included here is one TCR beta chain sequence, with context. The authors' processing: Reference gene primers were amplified, and this amplification served to estimate nucleated cell counts. Assay: immunoSEQ multiplex PCR; the TCRdb copy retains only in-frame clones and omits some. The DNA was the basis for D and trimming; V, J and clone size are from that table. The table records roughly 150,000 clones, about nine tenths of them present only once. The record originates from a study of blood T cell repertoires in COVID-19. Study-level information: Material from acute and convalescent COVID-19 was sourced from the United States, Italy and Spain.

The V gene end was trimmed by 1 base and the J gene end by 6 bases; junction bases not matched to a gene: 4. The germline V gene has CDR1 SGHTA and CDR2 FQGNSA. This CDR3 contains 16 residues. The receptor's source is a woman in her seventies with acute or convalescent COVID-19. The sample consisted of peripheral blood. The V gene is TRBV7-2, the J gene TRBJ2-2, with 11 bases that match TRBD2. The CDR3 sequence: CASSLGVLAGAGELFF. DNA for the CDR3: TGTGCCAGCAGCTTAGGCGTACTAGCGGGGGCCGGGGAGCTGTTTTTT. The full variable domain, its missing parts supplied by reference TRBV7-2 and TRBJ2-2, is GAGVSQSPSNKVTEKGKDVELRCDPISGHTALYWYRQSLGQGLEFLIYFQGNSAPDKSGLPSDRFSAERTGGSVSTLTIQRTQQEDSAVYLCASSLGVLAGAGELFFGEGSRLTVL.